Listed here is a single TCR beta chain. Its target is unknown. This record comes from a study of Tregs in tolerant kidney transplant recipients. This table comes from immunoSEQ multiplex PCR, and its TCRdb copy is limited to in-frame clones, with some not included. The sample has about 240,000 clones, 84% seen once. General observations from the study: Findings come from small patient numbers and require larger validation. Biological reproducibility was not directly addressed in this study. The most relevant donor-specific Treg TCRbeta repertoire apparently came from expansion with activated donor B cells.

In germline, CDR1 is SEHNR, CDR2 FQNEAQ (reference sequence). Between the trimmed V and J ends, which lost 3 bases and 3 bases, there was a span of 12 bases. CDR3 length equals 15 residues. The clonotype originates from a human donor in good health. The specimen sequenced was CD4+ T cells from blood. The chain combines TRBV7-9 with TRBJ1-5; D is unresolved. CDR3 loop: CASSLVPGPNQPQHF. In DNA, the CDR3 is TGTGCCAGCAGCTTGGTACCGGGCCCCAATCAGCCCCAGCATTTT.